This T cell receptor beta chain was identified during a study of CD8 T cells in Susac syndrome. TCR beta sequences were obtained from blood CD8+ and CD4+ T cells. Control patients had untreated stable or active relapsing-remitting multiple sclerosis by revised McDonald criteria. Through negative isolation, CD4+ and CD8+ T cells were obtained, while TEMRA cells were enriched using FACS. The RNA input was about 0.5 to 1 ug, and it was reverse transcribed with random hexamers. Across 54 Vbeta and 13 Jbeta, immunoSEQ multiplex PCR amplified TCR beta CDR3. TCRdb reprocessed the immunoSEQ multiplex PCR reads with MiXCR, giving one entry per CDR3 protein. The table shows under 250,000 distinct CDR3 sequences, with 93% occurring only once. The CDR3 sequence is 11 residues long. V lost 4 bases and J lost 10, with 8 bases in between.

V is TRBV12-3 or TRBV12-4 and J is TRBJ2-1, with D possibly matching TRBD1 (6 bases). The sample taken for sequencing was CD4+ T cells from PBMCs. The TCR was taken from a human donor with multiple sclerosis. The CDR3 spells CASSWDMEQFF. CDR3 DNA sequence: TGTGCCAGCAGTTGGGACATGGAGCAGTTCTTC.